A single sample is the source of the 9 T cell receptor beta chains below, sequenced in a study of blood T cell repertoires in COVID-19. The protocol was immunoSEQ multiplex PCR, while the TCRdb copy is restricted to in-frame clones and leaves out a portion. Counted here are roughly 70,000 clones, around four fifths occurring once; the ten biggest clones make up more than 13%. The sample was peripheral blood. Receptor source: a man between 60 and 75 years old with COVID-19, enrolled during active disease.

The chain recombines TRBV15 with TRBJ2-4, with D maybe TRBD2 (6 bases). Germline values: CDR1 LNHNV, CDR2 YYDKDF (reference sequence). The V end lost 1 base, the J end lost 7 bases, and 11 bases lay between the germline ends. The CDR3 runs 14 residues. CDR3: CATSRGGDGNIQYF. The CDR3 DNA follows: TGTGCCACCAGCAGAGGGGGGGATGGGAACATTCAGTACTTC.

This chain uses TRBV7-9 with TRBJ2-7; D gene ambiguous. Per the germline V gene, CDR1 is SEHNR and CDR2 is FQNEAQ (reference sequence). The CDR3 is 11 residues long. The V end lost 5 bases, the J end lost 3 bases, and 5 bases lay between the germline ends. CDR3 DNA sequence: TGTGCCAGCAGCCTCTACTACGAGCAGTACTTC. Residues: CASSLYYEQYF.

The chain carries TRBV5-1 and TRBJ1-1; 7 bases align to TRBD1. The germline CDR1 and CDR2 sequences are SGHRS and YFSETQ. Germline trimming cut 2 bases from V and 3 bases from J; bases unmatched to any gene: 1. This CDR3 spans 13 amino acids. CDR3 nucleotides: TGCGCCAGCAGCTTAGGACAGGACACTGAAGCTTTCTTT. This sequence encodes CASSLGQDTEAFF.

This clone was seen ten or more times. J is TRBJ2-7 and V is TRBV6-5, with 10 bases matching TRBD2. Unmatched junction bases numbered 3, after V lost 7 bases and J lost 3 bases. This CDR3 contains 13 residues. Germline V gene lookup returns CDR1 MNHEY and CDR2 SVGAGI. CDR3 region: CASTWTSGYEQYF. CDR3 DNA: TGTGCCAGCACGTGGACTAGCGGCTACGAGCAGTACTTC.

This chain joins TRBV5-6 and TRBJ1-2, with a tentative D call TRBD1 (5 bases). Germline-derived CDR1 and CDR2 are SGHDT and YYEEEE. V dropped 5 bases and J dropped 2 bases, with 16 bases sitting between them. The CDR3 runs 15 residues. CDR3 nucleotide sequence: TGTGCCAGCAGAGATGGTCCAGGGTCGAACTATGGCTACACCTTC. This gives the protein CASRDGPGSNYGYTF.

This clone has just one count. The rearrangement joins TRBV7-9 to TRBJ2-1; 8 bases agree with TRBD2. Per germline, CDR1 SEHNR and CDR2 FQNEAQ (reference sequence). The CDR3 length is 15 residues. Losses at the gene ends were 5 bases for V and 10 bases for J; bases not matched to a gene: 13. The CDR3 protein is CASSLPGTRLGEQFF. The CDR3 DNA reads TGTGCCAGCAGCCTACCCGGGACTAGACTCGGAGAGCAGTTCTTC. Together with reference TRBV7-9 and TRBJ2-1, the CDR3 gives the full variable domain: DTGVSQNPRHKITKRGQNVTFRCDPISEHNRLYWYRQTLGQGPEFLTYFQNEAQLEKSRLLSDRFSAERPKGSFSTLEIQRTEQGDSAMYLCASSLPGTRLGEQFFGPGTRLTVL.

This clone showed up just a few times. The rearrangement links TRBV7-9 to TRBJ2-5, with D perhaps matching TRBD1 (6 bases). The CDR3 runs 13 residues. Germline V gives CDR1 SEHNR, CDR2 FQNEAQ (reference sequence). V was cut by 1 base and J by 5 bases, with 8 bases left in between. The CDR3 here is CASSLGGPETQYF. CDR3 sequence (DNA): TGTGCCAGCAGCTTAGGGGGGCCGGAGACCCAGTACTTC.

This chain connects TRBV10-3 to TRBJ2-3; 7 nucleotides match TRBD2. From germline, CDR1 is ENHRY and CDR2 SYGVKD. The CDR3 has 14 residues. The V gene end was trimmed by 8 bases and the J gene end by 3 bases; junction bases not matched to a gene: 8. DNA of the CDR3: TGTGCCATCGGGAGGGGATCGAGGACAGATACGCAGTATTTT. Translation gives CAIGRGSRTDTQYF.

This rearrangement joins TRBV10-1 to TRBJ2-3; 7 bases line up with TRBD2. This CDR3 comprises 14 residues. Germline values: CDR1 WNHNN, CDR2 SYGVQD (reference sequence). Losses at the gene ends were 6 bases for V and 0 bases for J; bases not matched to a gene: 3. CDR3 in amino acids: CASRAGPSTDTQYF. The DNA of the CDR3 is TGCGCCAGCAGAGCGGGACCTAGCACAGATACGCAGTATTTT.